These 18 T cell receptor beta chains were sequenced from one sample in a study of control samples from healthy donors and cancer patients. The protocol was immunoSEQ multiplex PCR, while the TCRdb copy is restricted to in-frame clones and leaves out a portion. The table includes 110,000 or so clones, roughly 90% detected once. The material sequenced was blood. The receptors were sampled from a woman aged 45 to 65 in good health.

CDR3 in amino acids: CASSFSVSLLRQLNTEAFF. For the CDR3, the DNA is TGTGCCAGCAGCTTCTCTGTATCCCTACTCCGACAGCTGAACACTGAAGCTTTCTTT. The V call is TRBV7-3, the J call TRBJ1-1; D is perhaps TRBD1 (5 bases). The germline CDR1 and CDR2 sequences are SGHTA and FQGTGA. Trimming removed 3 bases at V and 0 bases at J, with 23 bases between. This CDR3 contains 19 residues.

In this sample, this clone turned up once. The chain combines TRBV6-5 with TRBJ2-3, with D unresolved. The CDR3 totals 14 residues. With 0 bases removed from V and 3 bases from J, the gap between germline ends came to 7 bases. Germline CDR1 MNHEY, CDR2 SVGAGI. This CDR3 reads CASSYSDKTDTQYF. As DNA, the CDR3 is TGTGCCAGCAGTTACTCGGATAAGACAGATACGCAGTATTTT.

In DNA, the CDR3 is TGTGCCTGCGTAGGACTAGAGGGGTGGGCAGATACGCAGTATTTT. Protein product: CACVGLEGWADTQYF. The chain links TRBV30 to TRBJ2-3, with TRBD2 matching over 7 bases. V gave up 6 bases and J gave up 4 bases; unmatched junction bases: 13. From germline, CDR1 is GTSNPN and CDR2 SVGIG (reference sequence). The CDR3 sequence is 15 residues long.

CDR3 loop: CASSEALVLPDTQYF. The DNA of the CDR3 is TGCGCCAGCAGTGAAGCACTTGTCCTCCCAGATACGCAGTATTTT. This chain uses TRBV10-1 with TRBJ2-3, with D hard to call. There are 15 residues in the CDR3. The germline CDR1 and CDR2 sequences are WNHNN and SYGVQD (reference sequence). V was shortened by 3 bases and J by 4 bases, with 14 bases between the two germline ends.

The V gene is TRBV19, the J gene TRBJ1-3; D is uncertain. V was trimmed by 3 bases and J by 4 bases, leaving 4 bases between them. The germline V gene encodes CDR1 LNHDA and CDR2 SQIVND (reference sequence). The CDR3 sequence is 12 residues long. In DNA, the CDR3 is TGTGCCAGTAGTATGATAGGAAACACCATATATTTT. It yields the protein CASSMIGNTIYF.

V gene TRBV5-1 combines with J gene TRBJ2-7; TRBD1 agrees at 12 bases. The CDR3 runs 15 residues. The V segment lost 4 bases and the J segment 8 bases; nucleotides outside the gene matches: 10. Germline CDR1 is SGHRS and CDR2 is YFSETQ. The CDR3 bases are TGCGCCAGCAGCCAAGGGACCGGGACAGGGGGCAAGCAGTACTTC. Protein: CASSQGTGTGGKQYF.

The chain uses TRBV7-3 and TRBJ2-3, with TRBD1 matching 7 bases. The V and J ends lost 3 bases and 3 bases, in that order; junction bases with no gene match: 3. Looked up from germline, CDR1 is SGHTA and CDR2 is FQGTGA. This CDR3 spans 14 amino acids. The CDR3 loop reads CASSFSGQTDTQYF. The CDR3 region has the DNA TGTGCCAGCAGCTTCTCGGGACAGACAGATACGCAGTATTTT.

The chain combines TRBV6-2 or TRBV6-3 with TRBJ2-5; 9 nucleotides agree with TRBD2. This CDR3 is 15 amino acids long. Looked up from germline, CDR1 is MNHEY and CDR2 is SVGEGT. Trimming cost V 4 bases and J 7 bases; bases outside gene matches: 10. CDR3 sequence reads: CASSSRTSAFRTQYF. CDR3 in DNA: TGTGCCAGCAGTTCTAGGACTAGCGCATTTAGGACCCAGTACTTC.

This clone was found a few times. The DNA of the CDR3 is TGTGCCAGTGCTGTGGGTACTAGCGGGAGAAGTTGGACGCAGTATTTT. It is translated as CASAVGTSGRSWTQYF. The rearrangement links TRBV19 to TRBJ2-3; 11 bases match TRBD2. Trimming at V came to 8 bases and at J to 9 bases, leaving 16 bases not matched to a gene. Germline lookup yields CDR1 LNHDA and CDR2 SQIVND (reference sequence). This CDR3 spans 16 amino acids.

This chain links TRBV28 with TRBJ2-1, with D uncertain. Trimming stripped 5 bases from V and 12 bases from J, with 11 bases between. In germline, CDR1 is MDHEN, CDR2 SYDVKM. This CDR3 is built from 11 residues. The CDR3 here is CASSQWPGQFF. CDR3 DNA: TGTGCCAGCAGTCAGTGGCCAGGGCAGTTCTTC. The whole variable domain, remainder taken from reference TRBV28 and TRBJ2-1, is DVKVTQSSRYLVKRTGEKVFLECVQDMDHENMFWYRQDPGLGLRLIYFSYDVKMKEKGDIPEGYSVSREKKERFSLILESASTNQTSMYLCASSQWPGQFFGPGTRLTVL.

This chain joins TRBV3-1 (or the pseudogene TRBV3-2) and TRBJ1-6; D ambiguous. V was shortened by 7 bases and J by 8 bases, with 18 bases between the two germline ends. This CDR3 spans 15 amino acids. CDR1 is LGHDT and CDR2 is YNNKEL in the germline V gene (reference sequence). CDR3 loop: CASKDITHLYSPLHF. CDR3 nucleotides: TGTGCCAGCAAAGATATAACCCATCTGTATTCACCCCTCCACTTT.

The chain uses TRBV20-1 and TRBJ2-1; tentative D call: TRBD2 (5 bases). Germline CDR1 DFQATT, CDR2 SNEGSKA (reference sequence). CDR3 size: 10 residues. Deletions cut 4 bases from V and 10 bases from J, with 8 bases between. The CDR3 region has the DNA TGCAGTGCTACGACGGGGGAGCAGTTCTTC. Its protein product is CSATTGEQFF.

This chain links TRBV7-9 with TRBJ2-7, with 7 bases aligning to TRBD1. With V trimmed by 4 bases and J by 3 bases, 6 bases remained unmatched. The CDR3 totals 14 residues. CDR1 and CDR2 from the germline V gene are SEHNR and FQNEAQ (reference sequence). CDR3 sequence (DNA): TGTGCCAGCAGCTCCCCTGGGGACAGCTACGAGCAGTACTTC. Its protein product is CASSSPGDSYEQYF.

This clone was observed once. The chain uses TRBV3-1 (or the pseudogene TRBV3-2) and TRBJ2-5; 8 positions agree with TRBD1. Germline values: CDR1 LGHDT, CDR2 YNNKEL (reference sequence). The CDR3 length is 16 residues. The V segment lost 3 bases and the J segment 1 base; nucleotides outside the gene matches: 7. The CDR3: CASSHTGTGSQETQYF. DNA for the CDR3: TGTGCCAGCAGCCATACCGGGACAGGCAGCCAAGAGACCCAGTACTTC.

In its sample, this clone was seen once. The V call is TRBV18, the J call TRBJ1-5; 7 bases are a match to TRBD1. The CDR3 runs 14 residues. Germline V gives CDR1 KGHSH, CDR2 LQKENI. J gave up 2 bases and V 6 bases, and 4 bases lay outside the gene matches. The CDR3 bases are TGTGCCAGCTCTCAAACAGGGGGCAATCAGCCCCAGCATTTT. Encoded protein: CASSQTGGNQPQHF. Together with reference TRBV18 and TRBJ1-5, the CDR3 gives the full variable domain: NAGVMQNPRHLVRRRGQEARLRCSPMKGHSHVYWYRQLPEEGLKFMVYLQKENIIDESGMPKERFSAEFPKEGPSILRIQQVVRGDSAAYFCASSQTGGNQPQHFGDGTRLSIL.

The chain employs TRBV6-1 and TRBJ2-7, with a possible D match to TRBD2 (7 bases). The germline V gene has CDR1 MNHNS and CDR2 SASEGT. The CDR3 extends over 15 amino acids. Between the trimmed V and J ends, which lost 1 base and 6 bases, there was a span of 16 bases. CDR3: CASSEVGGASGEQYF. CDR3 DNA: TGTGCCAGCAGTGAAGTTGGGGGGGCATCGGGCGAGCAGTACTTC.

The chain has TRBV12-3 or TRBV12-4 and TRBJ1-2; TRBD1 matches 9 bases. V lost 6 bases, J lost 5 bases, and 4 bases stayed unmatched. This CDR3 contains 13 residues. This CDR3 reads CASSRGTGYGYTF. The CDR3 DNA is TGTGCCAGCAGCCGGGGGACAGGGTATGGCTACACCTTC.

V gene TRBV27 combines with J gene TRBJ2-4; 10 nucleotides agree with TRBD2. Germline CDR1 is MNHEY and CDR2 is SMNVEV (reference sequence). V shed 6 bases, J shed 5 bases, and the junction held 4 bases outside the gene matches. CDR3 length: 14 residues. The CDR3 sequence is CASSLAGGQNIQYF. CDR3 nucleotides: TGTGCCAGCAGCTTAGCGGGGGGTCAAAACATTCAGTACTTC.